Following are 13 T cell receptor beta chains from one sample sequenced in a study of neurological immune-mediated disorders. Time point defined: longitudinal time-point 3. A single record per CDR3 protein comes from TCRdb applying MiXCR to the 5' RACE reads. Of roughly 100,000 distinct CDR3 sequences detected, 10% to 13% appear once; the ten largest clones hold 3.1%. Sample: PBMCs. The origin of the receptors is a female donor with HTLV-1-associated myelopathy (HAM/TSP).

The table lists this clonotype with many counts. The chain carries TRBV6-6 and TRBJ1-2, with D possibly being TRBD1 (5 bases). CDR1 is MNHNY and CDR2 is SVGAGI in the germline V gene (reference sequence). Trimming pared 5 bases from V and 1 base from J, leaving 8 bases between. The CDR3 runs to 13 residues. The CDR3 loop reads CASSTGYNYGYTF. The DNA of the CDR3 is TGTGCCAGCAGTACAGGTTATAACTATGGCTACACCTTC.

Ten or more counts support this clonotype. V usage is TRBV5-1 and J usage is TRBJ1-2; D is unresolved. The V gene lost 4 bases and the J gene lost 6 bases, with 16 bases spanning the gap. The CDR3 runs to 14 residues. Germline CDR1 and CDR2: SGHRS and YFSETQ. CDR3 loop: CASSEDVKANGYTF. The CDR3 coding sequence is TGCGCCAGCAGCGAAGACGTGAAGGCCAATGGCTACACCTTC. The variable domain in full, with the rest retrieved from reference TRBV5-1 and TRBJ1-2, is KAGVTQTPRYLIKTRGQQVTLSCSPISGHRSVSWYQQTPGQGLQFLFEYFSETQRNKGNFPGRFSGRQFSNSRSEMNVSTLELGDSALYLCASSEDVKANGYTFGSGTRLTVV.

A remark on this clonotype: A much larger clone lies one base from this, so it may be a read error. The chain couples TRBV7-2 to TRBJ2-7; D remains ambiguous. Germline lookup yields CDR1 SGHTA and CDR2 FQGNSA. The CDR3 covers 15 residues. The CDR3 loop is CANSSRQASSYEQYF. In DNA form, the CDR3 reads TGTGCCAACAGCTCCCGGCAGGCGAGCTCCTACGAGCAGTACTTC.

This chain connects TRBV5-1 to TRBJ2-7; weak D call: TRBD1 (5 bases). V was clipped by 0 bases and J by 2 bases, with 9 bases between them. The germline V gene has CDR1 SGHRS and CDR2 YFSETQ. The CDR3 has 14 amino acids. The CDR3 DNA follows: TGCGCCAGCAGCTTGGCGACAGTTACCTACGAGCAGTACTTC. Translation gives CASSLATVTYEQYF.

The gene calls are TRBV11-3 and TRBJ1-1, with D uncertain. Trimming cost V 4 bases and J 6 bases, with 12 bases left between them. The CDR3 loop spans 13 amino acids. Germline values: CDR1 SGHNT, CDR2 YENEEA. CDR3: CASSSQPGSEAFF. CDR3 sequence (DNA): TGTGCCAGCAGCTCTCAACCGGGATCTGAAGCTTTCTTT. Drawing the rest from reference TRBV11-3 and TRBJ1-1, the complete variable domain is EAGVVQSPRYKIIEKKQPVAFWCNPISGHNTLYWYLQNLGQGPELLIRYENEEAVDDSQLPKDRFSAERLKGVDSTLKIQPAELGDSAVYLCASSSQPGSEAFFGQGTRLTVV.

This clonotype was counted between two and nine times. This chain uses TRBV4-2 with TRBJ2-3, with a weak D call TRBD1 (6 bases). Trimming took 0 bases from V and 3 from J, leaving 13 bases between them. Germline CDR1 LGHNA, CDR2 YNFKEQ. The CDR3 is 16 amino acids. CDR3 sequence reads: CASSQDGTRGTDTQYF. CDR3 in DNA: TGTGCCAGCAGCCAAGATGGGACACGCGGAACAGATACGCAGTATTTT.

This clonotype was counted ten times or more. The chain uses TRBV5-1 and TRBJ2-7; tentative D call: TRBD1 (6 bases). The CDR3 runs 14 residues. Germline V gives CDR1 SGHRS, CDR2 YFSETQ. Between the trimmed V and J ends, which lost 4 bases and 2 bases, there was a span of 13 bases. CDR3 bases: TGCGCCAGCAGCCTGGAAAACAGGGCCTACGAGCAGTACTTC. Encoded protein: CASSLENRAYEQYF. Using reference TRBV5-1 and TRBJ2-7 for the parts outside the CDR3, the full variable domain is KAGVTQTPRYLIKTRGQQVTLSCSPISGHRSVSWYQQTPGQGLQFLFEYFSETQRNKGNFPGRFSGRQFSNSRSEMNVSTLELGDSALYLCASSLENRAYEQYFGPGTRLTVT.

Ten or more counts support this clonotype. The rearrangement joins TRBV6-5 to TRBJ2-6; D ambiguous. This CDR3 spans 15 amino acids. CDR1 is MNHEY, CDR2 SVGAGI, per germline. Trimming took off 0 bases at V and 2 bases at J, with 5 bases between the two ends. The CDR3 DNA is TGTGCCAGCAGTTACTCGGGCGCTGGGGCCAACGTCCTGACTTTC. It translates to CASSYSGAGANVLTF.

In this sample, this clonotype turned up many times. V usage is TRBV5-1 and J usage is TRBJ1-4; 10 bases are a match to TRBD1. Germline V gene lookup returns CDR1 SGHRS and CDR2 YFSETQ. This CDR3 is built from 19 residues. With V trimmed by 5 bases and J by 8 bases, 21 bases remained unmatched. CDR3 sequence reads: CASSSRPGTGALGGEKLFF. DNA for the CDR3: TGCGCCAGCAGTTCCCGTCCCGGGACAGGGGCCCTGGGGGGCGAAAAACTGTTTTTT. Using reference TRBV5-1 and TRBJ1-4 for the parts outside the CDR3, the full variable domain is KAGVTQTPRYLIKTRGQQVTLSCSPISGHRSVSWYQQTPGQGLQFLFEYFSETQRNKGNFPGRFSGRQFSNSRSEMNVSTLELGDSALYLCASSSRPGTGALGGEKLFFGSGTQLSVL.

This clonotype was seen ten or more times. CDR3 sequence (DNA): TGTGCCAGCAGCCAAGATCGTGGACTAGGCACAGATACGCAGTATTTT. This sequence encodes CASSQDRGLGTDTQYF. The gene calls are TRBV14 and TRBJ2-3, with 7 bases identical to TRBD2. Germline CDR1 reads SGHDN; CDR2 reads FVKESK. Trimming removed 0 bases from V and 1 base from J; junction bases left unmatched: 4. This CDR3 has 16 amino acids.

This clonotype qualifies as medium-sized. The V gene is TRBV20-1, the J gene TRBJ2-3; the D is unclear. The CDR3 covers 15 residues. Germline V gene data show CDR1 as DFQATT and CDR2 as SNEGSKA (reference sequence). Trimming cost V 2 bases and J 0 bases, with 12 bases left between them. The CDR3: CSARIWDQSTDTQYF. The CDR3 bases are TGCAGTGCTAGAATCTGGGATCAAAGCACAGATACGCAGTATTTT.

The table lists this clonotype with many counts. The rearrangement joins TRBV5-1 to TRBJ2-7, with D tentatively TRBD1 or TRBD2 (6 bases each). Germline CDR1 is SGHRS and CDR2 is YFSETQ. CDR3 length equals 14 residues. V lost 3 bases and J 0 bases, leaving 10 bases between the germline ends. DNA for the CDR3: TGCGCCAGCAGCTACAGGGACTCCTCCTACGAGCAGTACTTC. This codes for CASSYRDSSYEQYF. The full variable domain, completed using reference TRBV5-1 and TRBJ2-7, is KAGVTQTPRYLIKTRGQQVTLSCSPISGHRSVSWYQQTPGQGLQFLFEYFSETQRNKGNFPGRFSGRQFSNSRSEMNVSTLELGDSALYLCASSYRDSSYEQYFGPGTRLTVT.

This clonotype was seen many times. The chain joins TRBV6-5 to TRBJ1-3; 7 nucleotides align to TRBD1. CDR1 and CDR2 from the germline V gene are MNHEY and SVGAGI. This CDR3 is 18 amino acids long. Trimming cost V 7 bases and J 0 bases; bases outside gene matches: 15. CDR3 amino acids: CASTPNPRQGSSGNTIYF. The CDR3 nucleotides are TGTGCCAGCACCCCAAACCCTAGACAGGGAAGCTCTGGAAACACCATATATTTT.